The 29 T cell receptor beta chains given below trace back to one sample, sequenced in a study of blood T cell repertoires in COVID-19. The protocol was immunoSEQ multiplex PCR, while the TCRdb copy is restricted to in-frame clones and leaves out a portion. The table shows around 200,000 clones, with about 86% occurring only once. The source material was PBMCs or T cells enriched from blood (not recorded which). The receptors shown here come from a woman in her twenties or thirties who had been exposed to COVID-19.

This chain joins TRBV19 and TRBJ1-1; D gene uncertain. Between the trimmed V and J ends, which lost 3 bases and 2 bases, there was a span of 10 bases. Germline V gene lookup returns CDR1 LNHDA and CDR2 SQIVND (reference sequence). The CDR3 totals 14 residues. CDR3 protein: CASSILGVNTEAFF. The DNA of the CDR3 is TGTGCCAGTAGTATCCTCGGGGTAAACACTGAAGCTTTCTTT.

The J gene is TRBJ2-1, the V gene TRBV24-1; 10 positions match TRBD2. This CDR3 region has 17 residues. CDR1 is KGHDR, CDR2 SFDVKD, per germline. V dropped 4 bases and J dropped 6; count of bases not matched to a gene: 11. CDR3 DNA: TGTGCCACCAGTGACCCGGTTTCTAGCGGGGGCTTCAATGAGCAGTTCTTC. This gives the protein CATSDPVSSGGFNEQFF.

The rearrangement uses TRBV9 and TRBJ2-2; TRBD2 matches 8 bases. This CDR3 region has 16 residues. CDR1 and CDR2 (germline): SGDLS, YYNGEE. V lost 0 bases, J lost 4 bases, and 5 bases stayed unmatched. The CDR3 reads CASSVAAGASTGELFF. In DNA form, the CDR3 reads TGTGCCAGCAGCGTAGCAGCGGGGGCGAGCACCGGGGAGCTGTTTTTT.

The chain joins TRBV5-1 to TRBJ2-2; no definite D call. V lost 6 bases to trimming and J lost 2 bases, with 11 bases between them. The length of the CDR3 is 14 residues. CDR1 is SGHRS and CDR2 is YFSETQ in the germline V gene. In DNA, the CDR3 is TGCGCCAGCAAATACCAGGCCAACACCGGGGAGCTGTTTTTT. Its translation is CASKYQANTGELFF.

The chain employs TRBV11-2 and TRBJ1-6; no firm D call. From germline, CDR1 is SGHAT and CDR2 FQNNGV. V was trimmed by 5 bases and J by 7 bases, leaving 15 bases between them. CDR3 length: 15 amino acids. The CDR3: CASSPRAGTNSPLHF. CDR3 sequence (DNA): TGTGCCAGCAGCCCAAGAGCGGGAACCAATTCACCCCTCCACTTT.

The V and J genes are TRBV5-1 and TRBJ2-2; unclear D gene. Germline V CDR1 and CDR2: SGHRS, YFSETQ. V gave up 4 bases and J gave up 1 base, with 11 bases separating them. The CDR3 contains 15 residues. CDR3 sequence (DNA): TGCGCCAGCAGCCCGCAGGTCCTGAACACCGGGGAGCTGTTTTTT. It is translated as CASSPQVLNTGELFF. The full variable domain, rest sourced from reference TRBV5-1 and TRBJ2-2, is KAGVTQTPRYLIKTRGQQVTLSCSPISGHRSVSWYQQTPGQGLQFLFEYFSETQRNKGNFPGRFSGRQFSNSRSEMNVSTLELGDSALYLCASSPQVLNTGELFFGEGSRLTVL.

The V call is TRBV11-3, the J call TRBJ1-6, with 7 bases fitting TRBD1. V was pared by 3 bases and J by 12 bases, with 14 bases of the junction left unmatched. Germline-derived CDR1 and CDR2 are SGHNT and YENEEA. This CDR3 is built from 16 residues. CDR3 sequence (DNA): TGTGCCAGCAGCTTTATGGACACGACAGGGACCCGACCCCTCCACTTT. Encoded protein: CASSFMDTTGTRPLHF.

The chain uses TRBV21-1 and TRBJ1-1. TRBV21-1 is a documented pseudogene. The CDR3 loop spans 15 amino acids. The CDR3 here is CASSKEEEMNTEAFF. The CDR3 coding sequence is TGTGCCAGCAGCAAAGAGGAGGAGATGAACACTGAAGCTTTCTTT.

The V call is TRBV2, the J call TRBJ2-6; the D is unclear. The CDR3 loop spans 14 amino acids. CDR1 is SNHLY and CDR2 is FYNNEI in the germline V gene. V was cut by 5 bases and J by 0 bases, with 5 bases left in between. The CDR3 DNA sequence: TGTGCCAGCAGTCTGAGCTCTGGGGCCAACGTCCTGACTTTC. It is translated as CASSLSSGANVLTF. The full variable domain, in which reference TRBV2 and TRBJ2-6 provide the parts outside the CDR3, is EPEVTQTPSHQVTQMGQEVILRCVPISNHLYFYWYRQILGQKVEFLVSFYNNEISEKSEIFDDQFSVERPDGSNFTLKIRSTKLEDSAMYFCASSLSSGANVLTFGAGSRLTVL.

V and J are TRBV24-1 and TRBJ1-2; unclear D gene. Trimming left V 6 bases short and J 5 bases short, with 6 bases between. Germline CDR1 reads KGHDR; CDR2 reads SFDVKD. This CDR3 spans 11 amino acids. The DNA of the CDR3 is TGTGCCACCAGTTCGGAGTATGGCTACACCTTC. As protein: CATSSEYGYTF.

V usage is TRBV19 and J usage is TRBJ1-5, with a possible D match to TRBD1 (5 bases). CDR3 length: 13 amino acids. The V gene lost 6 bases and the J gene lost 6 bases, with 12 bases spanning the gap. Per the germline V gene, CDR1 is LNHDA and CDR2 is SQIVND (reference sequence). This CDR3 reads CASSPGMVQPQHF. The CDR3 nucleotides read TGTGCCAGTAGCCCAGGGATGGTTCAGCCCCAGCATTTT.

Only one count was recorded for this clone. V is TRBV30 and J is TRBJ1-2; D call uncertain. Trimming stripped 5 bases from V and 4 bases from J, with 11 bases between. Germline loops: CDR1 GTSNPN, CDR2 SVGIG (reference sequence). The CDR3 is made up of 12 amino acids. The DNA of the CDR3 is TGTGCCTGGCAACGACTGAGCTATGGCTACACCTTC. Protein product: CAWQRLSYGYTF.

CDR3 protein: CASSLFGGSTDTQYF. DNA for the CDR3: TGCGCCAGCAGCTTGTTCGGGGGGAGCACAGATACGCAGTATTTT. This sequence joins TRBV5-1 and TRBJ2-3; 7 positions match TRBD2. The CDR3 loop spans 15 amino acids. V lost 1 base and J lost 0; bases outside the gene matches: 2. Germline V gene sequence: CDR1 SGHRS, CDR2 YFSETQ.

The chain recombines TRBV2 with TRBJ1-3, with no clear D. Germline V gives CDR1 SNHLY, CDR2 FYNNEI. The length of the CDR3 is 13 residues. With 4 bases removed from V and 0 bases from J, the gap between germline ends came to 4 bases. CDR3 sequence: CASSGNSGNTIYF. The CDR3 bases are TGTGCCAGCAGTGGTAACTCTGGAAACACCATATATTTT.

This sequence joins TRBV4-2 and TRBJ2-2; a weak D match, TRBD2 (6 bases). Germline loops: CDR1 LGHNA, CDR2 YNFKEQ. The V gene lost 4 bases and the J gene lost 6 bases, with 12 bases spanning the gap. The CDR3 consists of 14 residues. Here the CDR3 reads CASSPTRNPGELFF. In DNA form, the CDR3 reads TGTGCCAGCAGCCCGACTAGAAACCCCGGGGAGCTGTTTTTT.

This clone was detected only a few times. The chain combines TRBV5-1 with TRBJ2-2; possible D gene TRBD2, 5 bases. The CDR3 runs to 15 residues. Trimming stripped 4 bases from V and 4 bases from J, with 14 bases between. The V gene's germline CDR1 is SGHRS and CDR2 YFSETQ. CDR3 sequence reads: CASSPEVRLTGELFF. The CDR3 bases are TGCGCCAGCAGCCCGGAGGTGCGGCTCACCGGGGAGCTGTTTTTT.

The chain is built from TRBV30 and TRBJ2-7; the D is unclear. V lost 3 bases and J 0 bases, leaving 12 bases between the germline ends. The germline V gene encodes CDR1 GTSNPN and CDR2 SVGIG (reference sequence). This CDR3 has 14 residues. The CDR3 region has the DNA TGTGCCTGGAGGACACACCAACGCTCCTACGAGCAGTACTTC. The encoded protein is CAWRTHQRSYEQYF.

A single count supports this clone. The V call is TRBV2, the J call TRBJ1-1; 8 bases agree with TRBD1. Losses at the gene ends were 5 bases for V and 0 bases for J; bases not matched to a gene: 8. This CDR3 has 16 residues. Germline CDR1 reads SNHLY; CDR2 reads FYNNEI. The CDR3 reads CASSSRTGTLNTEAFF. The CDR3 nucleotides are TGTGCCAGCAGTTCACGGACAGGGACCTTGAACACTGAAGCTTTCTTT. Variable domain in full (rest from reference TRBV2 and TRBJ1-1): EPEVTQTPSHQVTQMGQEVILRCVPISNHLYFYWYRQILGQKVEFLVSFYNNEISEKSEIFDDQFSVERPDGSNFTLKIRSTKLEDSAMYFCASSSRTGTLNTEAFFGQGTRLTVV.

CDR3 loop: CAISESDSLNSPLHF. In nucleotides, the CDR3 is TGTGCCATCAGTGAGTCAGACAGCCTGAATTCACCCCTCCACTTT. This chain links TRBV10-3 with TRBJ1-6, with D maybe TRBD1 (5 bases). The CDR3 runs 15 residues. V was clipped by 0 bases and J by 7 bases, with 10 bases between them. From germline, CDR1 is ENHRY and CDR2 SYGVKD.

The genes are TRBV30 and TRBJ1-1, with 10 bases that match TRBD1. J lost 0 bases, V lost 7 bases, and 14 bases had no gene match. The CDR3 contains 17 residues. Germline loops: CDR1 GTSNPN, CDR2 SVGIG (reference sequence). The CDR3 bases are TGTGCCTCGTTCCCGGGACAGGGGATTCTTATGAACACTGAAGCTTTCTTT. It encodes CASFPGQGILMNTEAFF.

The table lists this clone with a count of one. This chain uses TRBV5-1 with TRBJ2-2; D not certain. V was clipped by 1 base and J by 4 bases, with 8 bases between them. The CDR3 is 14 residues long. The germline CDR1 and CDR2 sequences are SGHRS and YFSETQ. The CDR3 spells CASSLSIGTGELFF. As DNA, the CDR3 is TGCGCCAGCAGCTTGAGTATCGGCACCGGGGAGCTGTTTTTT. Looking up the rest from reference TRBV5-1 and TRBJ2-2 gives the full variable domain: KAGVTQTPRYLIKTRGQQVTLSCSPISGHRSVSWYQQTPGQGLQFLFEYFSETQRNKGNFPGRFSGRQFSNSRSEMNVSTLELGDSALYLCASSLSIGTGELFFGEGSRLTVL.

The sample holds one count of this clone. The chain has TRBV28 and TRBJ1-1, with 9 positions matching TRBD1. Germline values: CDR1 MDHEN, CDR2 SYDVKM. The CDR3 contains 15 residues. The V segment lost 7 bases and the J segment 0 bases; nucleotides outside the gene matches: 6. Here the CDR3 DNA reads TGTGCCAGCAACTCTGGGACAGGGTTGAACACTGAAGCTTTCTTT. This codes for CASNSGTGLNTEAFF.

This clone was counted a single time. The chain has TRBV7-2 and TRBJ1-5, with 9 positions matching TRBD1. Germline V gives CDR1 SGHTA, CDR2 FQGNSA. Trimming took 0 bases from V and 0 from J; bases not matched to a gene: 15. CDR3 length: 21 residues. In DNA form, the CDR3 reads TGTGCCAGCAGCTTAGCGCCCTGGACAGGGGAACTGTGGTATAGCAATCAGCCCCAGCATTTT. It encodes CASSLAPWTGELWYSNQPQHF.

The rearrangement links TRBV5-1 to TRBJ1-4; 10 bases map to TRBD1. The CDR3 sequence is 17 residues long. V lost 4 bases and J lost 2; bases outside the gene matches: 8. Germline loops: CDR1 SGHRS, CDR2 YFSETQ. This CDR3 is CASSPRDRGATNEKLFF. The CDR3 region has the DNA TGCGCCAGCAGCCCGCGGGACAGGGGAGCTACTAATGAAAAACTGTTTTTT. Filled out from reference TRBV5-1 and TRBJ1-4, the complete variable domain reads KAGVTQTPRYLIKTRGQQVTLSCSPISGHRSVSWYQQTPGQGLQFLFEYFSETQRNKGNFPGRFSGRQFSNSRSEMNVSTLELGDSALYLCASSPRDRGATNEKLFFGSGTQLSVL.

This clone was picked up a small number of times. The V call is TRBV25-1, the J call TRBJ2-3; D unclear. In germline, CDR1 is MGHDK, CDR2 SYGVNS. The CDR3 covers 13 residues. V shed 4 bases and J shed 0 bases, with 5 bases lying between them. CDR3 sequence reads: CASSAPSTDTQYF. CDR3 DNA sequence: TGTGCCAGCAGTGCCCCTAGCACAGATACGCAGTATTTT.

This clone appeared a few times. The V and J genes are TRBV27 and TRBJ1-2, with TRBD1 matching 8 bases. The CDR3 contains 16 residues. CDR1 and CDR2 from the germline V gene are MNHEY and SMNVEV (reference sequence). The V and J ends lost 3 bases and 7 bases, in that order; junction bases with no gene match: 13. CDR3 in DNA: TGTGCCAGCAGTTTTTCTTGGACAGGGCAATCAGGTGGCTACACCTTC. Its translation is CASSFSWTGQSGGYTF.

This chain uses TRBV3-1 (or the pseudogene TRBV3-2) with TRBJ1-1; TRBD1 agrees at 11 bases. Germline values: CDR1 LGHDT, CDR2 YNNKEL (reference sequence). V lost 8 bases to trimming and J lost 6 bases; unmatched junction nucleotides: 5. The CDR3 spans 13 residues. In nucleotides, the CDR3 is TGTGCCAGCGGGGGACAGGGGGTCTCTGAAGCTTTCTTT. This sequence encodes CASGGQGVSEAFF.

This sequence joins TRBV11-3 and TRBJ2-3; D is perhaps TRBD2 (7 bases). The germline V gene has CDR1 SGHNT and CDR2 YENEEA. This CDR3 comprises 16 residues. V dropped 3 bases and J dropped 4 bases, with 17 bases sitting between them. The CDR3 loop reads CASSLGRGGVADTQYF. The CDR3 DNA sequence: TGTGCCAGCAGCTTGGGGAGGGGGGGCGTGGCAGATACGCAGTATTTT.

The chain is built from TRBV7-8 and TRBJ1-1, with 8 bases identical to TRBD1. Trimming cost V 6 bases and J 3 bases; bases outside gene matches: 15. The CDR3 consists of 17 residues. Germline loops: CDR1 SGHVS, CDR2 FQNEAQ. CDR3: CASSFNYPLQGDTEAFF. The CDR3 DNA sequence: TGTGCCAGCAGTTTCAATTACCCCCTACAGGGGGACACTGAAGCTTTCTTT. Filled out from reference TRBV7-8 and TRBJ1-1, the complete variable domain reads GAGVSQSPRYKVAKRGQDVALRCDPISGHVSLFWYQQALGQGPEFLTYFQNEAQLDKSGLPSDRFFAERPEGSVSTLKIQRTQQEDSAVYLCASSFNYPLQGDTEAFFGQGTRLTVV.